This entry lists 32 T cell receptor beta chains sequenced from one sample in a study of OX40 agonist ivuxolimab in advanced cancers. The table came from immunoSEQ multiplex PCR; TCRdb's copy has only in-frame clones and leaves some out. Of 15,000 to 20,000 clones listed, 73% are singletons. Sequences were derived from CD4+ or CD8+ T cells sorted from blood, sampled in a trial of the OX40 agonist ivuxolimab. These receptors all stem from an adult with an advanced solid tumor such as melanoma, head and neck, liver or kidney cancer.

This clone was recorded a few times. This chain uses TRBV2 with TRBJ2-5; 10 bases are shared with TRBD2. V shed 6 bases, J shed 5 bases, and the junction held 9 bases outside the gene matches. In germline, CDR1 is SNHLY, CDR2 FYNNEI. CDR3 length: 15 amino acids. In DNA, the CDR3 is TGTGCCAGCAGGCCCCGGACTAGCGGAGTGGAGACCCAGTACTTC. Protein: CASRPRTSGVETQYF.

The rearrangement links TRBV7-8 to TRBJ2-1; 15 bases fit TRBD2. CDR3 length: 16 residues. With V trimmed by 5 bases and J by 8 bases, 7 bases remained unmatched. The germline gives CDR1 SGHVS, CDR2 FQNEAQ. Here the CDR3 reads CASSDWTSGRGDEQFF. DNA of the CDR3: TGTGCCAGCAGCGACTGGACTAGCGGGAGGGGGGATGAGCAGTTCTTC. Full variable domain (outside the CDR3, taken from reference TRBV7-8 and TRBJ2-1): GAGVSQSPRYKVAKRGQDVALRCDPISGHVSLFWYQQALGQGPEFLTYFQNEAQLDKSGLPSDRFFAERPEGSVSTLKIQRTQQEDSAVYLCASSDWTSGRGDEQFFGPGTRLTVL.

This sequence joins TRBV6-5 and TRBJ2-1, with D perhaps TRBD2 (6 bases). CDR3 length: 14 amino acids. Trimming took off 6 bases at V and 5 bases at J, with 14 bases between the two ends. Germline V gene data show CDR1 as MNHEY and CDR2 as SVGAGI. The CDR3 loop reads CASRTGRGDNEQFF. CDR3 DNA: TGTGCCAGCAGGACCGGGAGAGGCGACAATGAGCAGTTCTTC.

The chain is built from TRBV5-8 and TRBJ1-5; perhaps TRBD1 as D (6 bases). Germline loops: CDR1 SGHTS, CDR2 YDEGEE. The CDR3 contains 14 residues. The V and J ends lost 4 bases and 5 bases respectively, with 13 bases between them. In DNA form, the CDR3 reads TGTGCCAGCAGCGGATACAGGGAGGATCAGCCCCAGCATTTT. Protein product: CASSGYREDQPQHF.

The chain joins TRBV19 to TRBJ2-2, with 9 bases identical to TRBD1. CDR1 LNHDA and CDR2 SQIVND come from the germline V gene (reference sequence). Trimming removed 4 bases from V and 0 bases from J; junction bases left unmatched: 3. This CDR3 has 16 amino acids. The CDR3 DNA reads as TGTGCCAGTAGTAGGGGGACAGGGCCGAACACCGGGGAGCTGTTTTTT. This encodes CASSRGTGPNTGELFF.

The gene calls are TRBV4-1 and TRBJ2-7; D is unclear. Germline CDR1 MGHRA, CDR2 YSYEKL. The CDR3 has 15 residues. V shed 0 bases and J shed 2 bases, with 11 bases lying between them. The DNA of the CDR3 is TGCGCCAGCAGCCAAGATCCGGGCACAACCTACGAGCAGTACTTC. This encodes CASSQDPGTTYEQYF.

This rearrangement joins TRBV28 to TRBJ2-7; D ambiguous. Trimming cost V 6 bases and J 3 bases, with 12 bases left between them. The CDR3 length is 13 residues. Germline V gene data show CDR1 as MDHEN and CDR2 as SYDVKM. CDR3 DNA: TGTGCCAGCAGAAAGACGGGTAACTACGAGCAGTACTTC. This encodes CASRKTGNYEQYF. Based on the CDR3 plus reference TRBV28 and TRBJ2-7, the full variable domain is DVKVTQSSRYLVKRTGEKVFLECVQDMDHENMFWYRQDPGLGLRLIYFSYDVKMKEKGDIPEGYSVSREKKERFSLILESASTNQTSMYLCASRKTGNYEQYFGPGTRLTVT.

The chain combines TRBV14 with TRBJ1-2; no clear D. Germline CDR1 is SGHDN and CDR2 is FVKESK. The CDR3 runs 13 residues. V lost 7 bases, J lost 2 bases, and 11 bases lay in between. The CDR3 is CASTHNPNYGYTF. CDR3 DNA sequence: TGTGCCAGCACCCATAACCCGAACTATGGCTACACCTTC.

The rearrangement joins TRBV27 to TRBJ2-7; a weak D match, TRBD1 (6 bases). The CDR3 is 12 residues long. Trimming removed 2 bases at V and 5 bases at J, with 7 bases between. Germline V CDR1 and CDR2: MNHEY, SMNVEV (reference sequence). This CDR3 reads CASSLGDNEQYF. The CDR3 DNA is TGTGCCAGCAGTTTAGGGGACAACGAGCAGTACTTC.

V gene TRBV27 combines with J gene TRBJ2-7; the match to TRBD2 covers 13 bases. The CDR3 consists of 16 residues. From germline, CDR1 is MNHEY and CDR2 SMNVEV (reference sequence). The ends lost 4 bases at V and 4 bases at J; junction bases unmatched: 7. The CDR3 loop is CASSSRTSGSLYEQYF. The DNA for the CDR3 is TGTGCCAGCAGTTCGAGGACTAGCGGGAGTTTATACGAGCAGTACTTC.

This chain joins TRBV18 and TRBJ2-7, with TRBD1 identical over 9 bases. The CDR3 loop spans 15 amino acids. CDR1 is KGHSH and CDR2 is LQKENI in the germline V gene. V was clipped by 0 bases and J by 4 bases; unmatched bases: 4. The CDR3 DNA sequence: TGTGCCAGCTCACCACCCGGACAGGGGTGGTACGAGCAGTACTTC. This sequence encodes CASSPPGQGWYEQYF.

V usage is TRBV10-1 and J usage is TRBJ2-7; D not resolved. CDR1 is WNHNN, CDR2 SYGVQD, per germline (reference sequence). Trimming pared 5 bases from V and 0 bases from J, leaving 8 bases between. The CDR3 sequence is 13 residues long. The CDR3 protein is CASSRSYSYEQYF. CDR3 sequence (DNA): TGCGCCAGCAGTCGAAGTTACTCCTACGAGCAGTACTTC.

V and J are TRBV27 and TRBJ2-7; 12 bases line up with TRBD1. The V segment lost 3 bases and the J segment 7 bases; nucleotides outside the gene matches: 4. Germline V lookup: CDR1 MNHEY, CDR2 SMNVEV (reference sequence). The CDR3 is 14 amino acids. In nucleotides, the CDR3 is TGTGCCAGCAGTTTTGGGACAGGGGGCAGGGAGCAGTACTTC. Protein product: CASSFGTGGREQYF.

About this clone: Distinct nucleotide sequences in the sample also encode this CDR3. V is TRBV6-6 and J is TRBJ1-2; D is ambiguous. Germline V CDR1 and CDR2: MNHNY, SVGAGI (reference sequence). Between the trimmed V and J ends, which lost 3 bases and 4 bases, there was a span of 12 bases. This CDR3 comprises 14 residues. As DNA, the CDR3 is TGTGCCAGCAGTTATTCGGAAGGAGGCTATGGCTACACCTTC. Its protein product is CASSYSEGGYGYTF.

The gene calls are TRBV6-5 and TRBJ2-1; no definite D call. V was clipped by 2 bases and J by 0 bases, with 8 bases between them. The CDR3 runs to 15 residues. CDR1 is MNHEY and CDR2 is SVGAGI in the germline V gene. Here the CDR3 reads CASSYGGTSYNEQFF. The CDR3 nucleotides read TGTGCCAGCAGTTACGGCGGTACCTCCTACAATGAGCAGTTCTTC.

The V and J genes are TRBV7-2 and TRBJ2-7; 11 bases are shared with TRBD2. The CDR3 totals 17 residues. Germline loops: CDR1 SGHTA, CDR2 FQGNSA. V gave up 1 base and J gave up 0 bases; unmatched junction bases: 5. The CDR3 loop reads CASSLVPTSGTSYEQYF. In DNA form, the CDR3 reads TGTGCCAGCAGCTTAGTCCCGACTAGCGGGACCTCCTACGAGCAGTACTTC.

V gene TRBV18 combines with J gene TRBJ2-7; 7 positions agree with TRBD1. This CDR3 contains 18 residues. Germline values: CDR1 KGHSH, CDR2 LQKENI. The V segment lost 0 bases and the J segment 2 bases; nucleotides outside the gene matches: 13. The CDR3 protein is CASSPPRTHQGQAYEQYF. In DNA, the CDR3 is TGTGCCAGCTCACCACCCCGGACACACCAAGGACAGGCCTACGAGCAGTACTTC.

This clone was found a few times. V is TRBV19 and J is TRBJ2-1, with 8 positions matching TRBD2. The trim removed 6 bases at V and 8 bases at J, leaving 9 bases unmatched. The CDR3 is 14 amino acids. CDR1 and CDR2 from the germline V gene are LNHDA and SQIVND (reference sequence). CDR3 sequence reads: CASSPLAGGDEQFF. The CDR3 DNA sequence: TGTGCCAGTAGCCCTCTGGCGGGAGGAGATGAGCAGTTCTTC.

This clone counts as medium-sized. The DNA of the CDR3 is TGTGCCACCAGCGCCCCCCAAGCGAACACCGGGGAGCTGTTTTTT. It is translated as CATSAPQANTGELFF. The V call is TRBV15, the J call TRBJ2-2; no clear D gene. The CDR3 contains 15 residues. Germline-derived CDR1 and CDR2 are LNHNV and YYDKDF (reference sequence). V dropped 5 bases and J dropped 0 bases, with 10 bases sitting between them. Using reference TRBV15 and TRBJ2-2 for the parts outside the CDR3, the full variable domain is DAMVIQNPRYQVTQFGKPVTLSCSQTLNHNVMYWYQQKSSQAPKLLFHYYDKDFNNEADTPDNFQSRRPNTSFCFLDIRSPGLGDTAMYLCATSAPQANTGELFFGEGSRLTVL.

The chain uses TRBV28 and TRBJ2-7; D is unresolved. Trimming shortened V by 10 bases and J by 0 bases, and 13 bases separated the two germline ends. The CDR3 is made up of 13 amino acids. Germline CDR1 reads MDHEN; CDR2 reads SYDVKM. The CDR3 region has the DNA TGTGCCACCCTGACTTTTCACTCCTACGAGCAGTACTTC. It translates to CATLTFHSYEQYF. Full variable domain (missing parts from reference TRBV28 and TRBJ2-7): DVKVTQSSRYLVKRTGEKVFLECVQDMDHENMFWYRQDPGLGLRLIYFSYDVKMKEKGDIPEGYSVSREKKERFSLILESASTNQTSMYLCATLTFHSYEQYFGPGTRLTVT.

V gene TRBV19 combines with J gene TRBJ2-4; TRBD2 matches at 10 bases. V lost 11 bases to trimming and J lost 8 bases; unmatched junction nucleotides: 12. Germline V gene data show CDR1 as LNHDA and CDR2 as SQIVND (reference sequence). The CDR3 covers 14 residues. DNA of the CDR3: TGTGCCGGTCGCAAGCGGGAGGGCCCTGACATTCAGTACTTC. Translating it yields CAGRKREGPDIQYF.

The sample holds one count of this clone. This rearrangement joins TRBV4-1 to TRBJ1-2, with D unclear. The CDR3 consists of 15 residues. Trimming cost V 6 bases and J 2 bases, with 16 bases left between them. CDR1 MGHRA and CDR2 YSYEKL come from the germline V gene. CDR3 loop: CASSQIRTGNYGYTF. The CDR3 DNA follows: TGCGCCAGCAGTCAAATAAGGACGGGAAACTATGGCTACACCTTC.

V gene TRBV19 combines with J gene TRBJ2-1, with TRBD2 matching 10 bases. V lost 3 bases to trimming and J lost 3 bases; unmatched junction nucleotides: 5. The CDR3 runs 16 residues. From germline, CDR1 is LNHDA and CDR2 SQIVND (reference sequence). CDR3 sequence: CASSISGRRVYNEQFF. The CDR3 DNA is TGTGCCAGTAGTATTAGCGGGAGGCGCGTCTACAATGAGCAGTTCTTC. Full variable domain (rest looked up from reference TRBV19 and TRBJ2-1): DGGITQSPKYLFRKEGQNVTLSCEQNLNHDAMYWYRQDPGQGLRLIYYSQIVNDFQKGDIAEGYSVSREKKESFPLTVTSAQKNPTAFYLCASSISGRRVYNEQFFGPGTRLTVL.

Here the CDR3 DNA reads TGTGCCAGCAGTTCCCTCACGGGAGGTTACAATGAGCAGTTCTTC. It yields the protein CASSSLTGGYNEQFF. This sequence joins TRBV6-5 and TRBJ2-1, with 7 nucleotides matching TRBD2. Germline trimming cut 4 bases from V and 4 bases from J; bases unmatched to any gene: 7. Germline V CDR1 and CDR2: MNHEY, SVGAGI. This CDR3 is built from 15 residues.

The chain joins TRBV27 to TRBJ2-5, with D perhaps given as TRBD1 or TRBD2 (5 bases each). V was clipped by 8 bases and J by 5 bases, with 12 bases between them. The CDR3 covers 12 residues. Germline assignment: CDR1 MNHEY and CDR2 SMNVEV (reference sequence). The CDR3 region is CASPRAGETQYF. As DNA, the CDR3 is TGTGCCAGCCCGAGGGCAGGGGAGACCCAGTACTTC.

This sequence joins TRBV9 and TRBJ2-3, with 8 bases aligning to TRBD2. The germline V gene has CDR1 SGDLS and CDR2 YYNGEE. V lost 2 bases and J lost 10; bases outside the gene matches: 9. CDR3 length equals 14 residues. Here the CDR3 DNA reads TGTGCCAGCAGCGTTAGCGGGAAGCTTGATGCGCAGTATTTT. This gives the protein CASSVSGKLDAQYF.

This rearrangement joins TRBV7-3 to TRBJ2-2; D unclear. CDR1 SGHTA and CDR2 FQGTGA come from the germline V gene. Trimming stripped 5 bases from V and 3 bases from J, with 16 bases between. This CDR3 has 16 amino acids. CDR3 DNA: TGTGCCAGCAGCCCTCTGTCGGTGCTCTACACCGGGGAGCTGTTTTTT. The encoded protein is CASSPLSVLYTGELFF.

This clone was seen more than once but under ten times. The V call is TRBV6-1, the J call TRBJ2-1; D is possibly TRBD2 (6 bases). Trimming shortened V by 6 bases and J by 5 bases, and 14 bases separated the two germline ends. CDR3 length: 14 amino acids. Germline assignment: CDR1 MNHNS and CDR2 SASEGT. DNA for the CDR3: TGTGCCAGCAGGACCGGGAGAGGCGACAATGAGCAGTTCTTC. Residues: CASRTGRGDNEQFF.

The chain links TRBV7-9 to TRBJ1-2, with 8 bases lining up with TRBD1. The CDR3 has 15 amino acids. CDR1 and CDR2 (germline): SEHNR, FQNEAQ (reference sequence). V gave up 2 bases and J gave up 5 bases; unmatched junction bases: 7. CDR3 coding DNA: TGTGCCAGCAGCTTAATGGGACAGGTTAATTATGGCTACACCTTC. Its translation is CASSLMGQVNYGYTF. Based on the CDR3 plus reference TRBV7-9 and TRBJ1-2, the full variable domain is DTGVSQNPRHKITKRGQNVTFRCDPISEHNRLYWYRQTLGQGPEFLTYFQNEAQLEKSRLLSDRFSAERPKGSFSTLEIQRTEQGDSAMYLCASSLMGQVNYGYTFGSGTRLTVV.

The chain recombines TRBV27 with TRBJ2-1, with 9 bases that match TRBD1. Germline V gene sequence: CDR1 MNHEY, CDR2 SMNVEV (reference sequence). Unmatched junction bases numbered 5, after V lost 4 bases and J lost 4 bases. This CDR3 contains 15 residues. The CDR3 sequence is CASSSGTGPYNEQFF. The CDR3 DNA follows: TGTGCCAGCAGTTCAGGGACAGGGCCTTACAATGAGCAGTTCTTC.

This chain uses TRBV10-3 with TRBJ1-4, with D possibly TRBD1 on 6 matching bases. Trimming pared 7 bases from V and 4 bases from J, leaving 10 bases between. The CDR3 totals 13 residues. Germline CDR1 and CDR2: ENHRY and SYGVKD. CDR3 DNA: TGTGCCATCAAGGGGGGTGGTAATGAAAAACTGTTTTTT. Translating it yields CAIKGGGNEKLFF.

This clone has at least ten counts. The CDR3 sequence is CASSAPQGGKNTEAFF. The CDR3 bases are TGTGCCAGCAGCGCACCTCAAGGGGGTAAGAACACTGAAGCTTTCTTT. The genes are TRBV9 and TRBJ1-1; D may be TRBD1 (6 bases). Trimming took off 3 bases at V and 1 base at J, with 16 bases between the two ends. CDR3 length: 16 residues. The germline V gene has CDR1 SGDLS and CDR2 YYNGEE.